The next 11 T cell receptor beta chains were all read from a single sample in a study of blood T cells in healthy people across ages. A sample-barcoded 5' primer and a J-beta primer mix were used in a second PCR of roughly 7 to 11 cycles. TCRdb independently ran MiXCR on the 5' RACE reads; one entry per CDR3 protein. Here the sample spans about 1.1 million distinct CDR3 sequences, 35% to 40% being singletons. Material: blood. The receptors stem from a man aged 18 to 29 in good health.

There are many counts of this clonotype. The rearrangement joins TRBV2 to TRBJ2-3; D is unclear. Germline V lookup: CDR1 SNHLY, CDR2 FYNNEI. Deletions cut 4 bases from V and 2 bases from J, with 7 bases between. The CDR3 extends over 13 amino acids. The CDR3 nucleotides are TGTGCCAGCAGTGCCTATTACACAGATACGCAGTATTTT. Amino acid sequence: CASSAYYTDTQYF. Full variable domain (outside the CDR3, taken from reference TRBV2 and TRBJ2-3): EPEVTQTPSHQVTQMGQEVILRCVPISNHLYFYWYRQILGQKVEFLVSFYNNEISEKSEIFDDQFSVERPDGSNFTLKIRSTKLEDSAMYFCASSAYYTDTQYFGPGTRLTVL.

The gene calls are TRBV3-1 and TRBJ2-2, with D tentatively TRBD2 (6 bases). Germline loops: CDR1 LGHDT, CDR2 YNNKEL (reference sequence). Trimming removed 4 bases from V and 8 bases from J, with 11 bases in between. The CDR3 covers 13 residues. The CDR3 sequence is CASSPSLAGELFF. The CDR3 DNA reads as TGTGCCAGCAGCCCTTCCCTAGCGGGGGAGCTGTTTTTT.

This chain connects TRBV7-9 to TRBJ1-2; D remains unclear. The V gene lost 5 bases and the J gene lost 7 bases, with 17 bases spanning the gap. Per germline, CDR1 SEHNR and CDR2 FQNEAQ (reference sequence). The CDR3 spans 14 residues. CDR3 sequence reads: CASSLGGSVSGYTF. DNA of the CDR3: TGTGCCAGCAGCCTGGGAGGGTCTGTATCTGGCTACACCTTC.

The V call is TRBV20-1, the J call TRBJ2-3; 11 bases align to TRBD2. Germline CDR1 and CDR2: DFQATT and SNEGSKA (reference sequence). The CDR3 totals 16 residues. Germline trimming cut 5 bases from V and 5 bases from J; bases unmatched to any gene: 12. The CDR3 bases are TGCAGTGCTCCTAAACTAGCGGGGGCCGGGGGAGATACGCAGTATTTT. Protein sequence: CSAPKLAGAGGDTQYF.

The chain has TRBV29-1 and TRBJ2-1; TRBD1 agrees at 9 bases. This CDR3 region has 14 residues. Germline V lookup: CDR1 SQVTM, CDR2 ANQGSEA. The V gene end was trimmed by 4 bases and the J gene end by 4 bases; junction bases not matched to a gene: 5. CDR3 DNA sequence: TGCAGCGTTGGGGGACAGGGCTTATACAATGAGCAGTTCTTC. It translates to CSVGGQGLYNEQFF.

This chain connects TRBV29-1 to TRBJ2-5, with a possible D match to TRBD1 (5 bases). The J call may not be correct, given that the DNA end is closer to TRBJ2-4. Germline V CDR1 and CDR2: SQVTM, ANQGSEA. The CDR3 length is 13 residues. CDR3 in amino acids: CSVVRQGGNIQYF. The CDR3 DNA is TGCAGCGTTGTAAGGCAGGGTGGAAACATTCAGTACTTC.

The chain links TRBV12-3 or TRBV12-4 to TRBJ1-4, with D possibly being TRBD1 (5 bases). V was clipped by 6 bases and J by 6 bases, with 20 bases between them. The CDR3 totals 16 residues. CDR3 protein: CASSWGVRGEDEKLFF. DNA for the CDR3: TGTGCCAGCAGCTGGGGAGTACGGGGGGAAGATGAAAAACTGTTTTTT.

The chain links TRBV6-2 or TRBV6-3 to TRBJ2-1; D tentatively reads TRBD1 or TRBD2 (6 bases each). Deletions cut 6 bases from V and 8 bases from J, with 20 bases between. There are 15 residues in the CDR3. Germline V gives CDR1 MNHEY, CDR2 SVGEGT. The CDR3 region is CASSASGGLRYEQFF. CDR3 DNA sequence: TGTGCCAGCAGCGCATCCGGGGGCCTTAGGTATGAGCAGTTCTTC.

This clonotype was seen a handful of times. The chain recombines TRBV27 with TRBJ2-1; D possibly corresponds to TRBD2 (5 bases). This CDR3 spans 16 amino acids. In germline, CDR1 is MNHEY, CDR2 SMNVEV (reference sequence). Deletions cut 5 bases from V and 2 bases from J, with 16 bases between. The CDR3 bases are TGTGCCAGCAGTACTAGGCAGGACGGTACCTACAATGAGCAGTTCTTC. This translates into CASSTRQDGTYNEQFF.

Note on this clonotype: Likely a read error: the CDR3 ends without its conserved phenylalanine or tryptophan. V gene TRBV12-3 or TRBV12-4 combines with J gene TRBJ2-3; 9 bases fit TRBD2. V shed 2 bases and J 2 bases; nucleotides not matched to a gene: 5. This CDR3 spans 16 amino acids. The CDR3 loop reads CASSLHLAGPTDTQYS. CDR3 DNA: TGTGCCAGCAGTTTACACCTAGCGGGACCCACAGATACGCAGTATTCT.

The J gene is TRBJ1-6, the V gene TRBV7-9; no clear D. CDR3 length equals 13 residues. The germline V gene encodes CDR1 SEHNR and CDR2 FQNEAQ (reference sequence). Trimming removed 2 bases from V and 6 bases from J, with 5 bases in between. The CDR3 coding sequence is TGTGCCAGCAGCTTATTGACTAATTCACCCCTCCACTTT. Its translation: CASSLLTNSPLHF.